This T cell receptor (beta chain) was observed in a study of PD-1 blockade in classical Hodgkin lymphoma. Study outcomes and limitations: Patients who initiated nivolumab within 1 year of ASCT were excluded. At baseline, newly diagnosed patients reportedly showed less TCR diversity than healthy donors. The baseline diversity of complete responders showed similarity to that of newly diagnosed patients.

Clones were sequenced by immunoSEQ multiplex PCR, and TCRdb holds only the in-frame ones, with some missing. Of some 2,900 clones in the sample, 75% to 85% were seen once. Described time point: cycle 4 day 1 (C4D1), after five to seven weeks of nivolumab. Patients all relapsed after autologous stem cell transplantation, and there was variation in brentuximab vedotin exposure. Magnetic negative selection of thawed PBMCs yielded the CD8+ T cells. When best responses were assessed, they were complete response, partial response or progressive disease. This clone appeared a few times. Its antigen is unidentified. Per the germline V gene, CDR1 is LGHNA and CDR2 is YSLEER. The CDR3 sequence is 14 residues long. V was clipped by 4 bases and J by 6 bases; unmatched bases: 6.

This sequence originates from a human donor with classical Hodgkin lymphoma. The specimen was CD8+ T cells from blood, collected before the fourth cycle of nivolumab. The chain is built from TRBV4-3 and TRBJ1-2; 9 nucleotides agree with TRBD1. CDR3 residues: CASSPNRGQDGYTF. In DNA, the CDR3 is TGCGCCAGCAGCCCAAACAGGGGGCAAGATGGCTACACCTTC.